The rows below give T cell receptor beta chains drawn from one sample of a study of cytomegalovirus exposure and HLA in healthy donors. Here immunoSEQ multiplex PCR was the method, and the copy in TCRdb shows in-frame clones only, minus some. Of about 160,000 clones in the sample, roughly three quarters are singletons; the top ten hold about 1.3%. The specimen sequenced was PBMCs. The receptors come from a man in his sixties in good health and CMV-seronegative. CDR3s include the opening cysteine and the closing phenylalanine or tryptophan. A D gene is named only where the DNA matches it firmly. Size is stated for part of the rows, as once, few or many counts, or as a class when the clone is expanded.

CDR3 length	V gene	D gene	clone size	J gene	CDR3 protein	CDR3 DNA
15	TRBV11-2	.	.	TRBJ1-4	CASSLDRGVGEKLFF	TGTGCCAGCAGCTTAGATCGGGGAGTGGGGGAAAAACTGTTTTTT
16	TRBV6-6	TRBD1	.	TRBJ2-7	CASSYSGGTGVHEQYF	TGTGCCAGCAGTTACTCCGGAGGGACAGGGGTCCACGAGCAGTACTTC
12	TRBV19	TRBD1	.	TRBJ2-4	CASDAGGNIQYF	TGTGCCAGCGACGCAGGGGGAAACATTCAGTACTTC
13	TRBV5-1	.	few	TRBJ2-5	CASSLPPQETQYF	TGCGCCAGCAGCTTGCCTCCCCAAGAGACCCAGTACTTC
12	TRBV4-1	.	once	TRBJ2-3	CASSPPADTQYF	TGCGCCAGCAGCCCTCCCGCAGATACGCAGTATTTT
15	TRBV27	TRBD1	once	TRBJ2-5	CASRRGTGIQETQYF	TGTGCCAGCAGGAGGGGGACAGGGATACAAGAGACCCAGTACTTC
13	TRBV6-4	.	.	TRBJ1-2	CAIKPGSLYGYTF	TGTGCCATTAAACCAGGCAGCCTCTATGGCTACACCTTC
14	TRBV9	TRBD1	few	TRBJ1-2	CASSVGQGTYGYTF	TGTGCCAGCAGCGTCGGACAGGGTACTTATGGCTACACCTTC
16	TRBV30	TRBD2	few	TRBJ2-1	CAWSSLAGGTGGEQFF	TGTGCCTGGAGCAGTCTAGCGGGGGGAACCGGGGGTGAGCAGTTCTTC
16	TRBV12-2	.	.	TRBJ2-7	CASRLPGLAPHYEQYF	TGTGCAAGTCGCTTACCGGGACTAGCGCCTCACTACGAGCAGTACTTC
15	TRBV4-3	TRBD1	.	TRBJ2-7	CASSQGTGRNYEQYF	TGCGCCAGCAGCCAGGGGACAGGGCGGAACTACGAGCAGTACTTC
14	TRBV11-2	.	.	TRBJ1-1	CASSPSVWTTEAFF	TGTGCCAGCAGCCCCAGTGTATGGACAACTGAAGCTTTCTTT
17	TRBV7-9	.	.	TRBJ2-1	CASSSTGGGTSYNEQFF	TGTGCCAGCAGCTCAACAGGGGGGGGCACCTCCTACAATGAGCAGTTCTTC
15	TRBV21-1	.	.	TRBJ2-7	CASSKEGGSSYEQYF	TGTGCCAGCAGCAAAGAAGGAGGGAGCTCCTACGAGCAGTACTTC
15	TRBV7-9	TRBD2	.	TRBJ2-3	CASNQLAGGLDTQYF	TGTGCCAGCAACCAACTAGCGGGGGGCTTAGATACGCAGTATTTT
16	TRBV18	.	few	TRBJ2-1	CASSPGSGYSYNEQFF	TGTGCCAGCTCACCAGGGAGCGGGTATTCCTACAATGAGCAGTTCTTC
14	TRBV7-9	.	.	TRBJ1-5	CASSPTGPNQPQHF	TGTGCCAGCAGCCCCACAGGGCCCAATCAGCCCCAGCATTTT
16	TRBV10-3	.	.	TRBJ2-7	CAISESVGRDSYEQYF	TGTGCCATCAGTGAGTCGGTGGGCAGGGACTCCTACGAGCAGTACTTC
15	TRBV30	.	.	TRBJ1-6	CAWSPGWTDNSPLHF	TGTGCCTGGAGCCCTGGGTGGACAGATAATTCACCCCTCCACTTT
15	TRBV4-3	.	.	TRBJ1-1	CASSQGDRGWTEAFF	TGCGCCAGCAGCCAAGGGGATAGGGGGTGGACTGAAGCTTTCTTT
17	TRBV9	TRBD2	few	TRBJ2-1	CASSAQGLAGEYNEQFF	TGTGCCAGCAGCGCCCAGGGACTAGCGGGAGAGTACAATGAGCAGTTCTTC
19	TRBV19	TRBD2	.	TRBJ2-1	CASSFNGPGLAGESNEQFF	TGTGCCAGTAGCTTTAATGGGCCGGGACTAGCGGGAGAGTCCAATGAGCAGTTCTTC
13	TRBV7-9	.	.	TRBJ2-1	CASSLGSTYEQFF	TGTGCCAGCAGCTTAGGATCCACTTATGAGCAGTTCTTC
14	TRBV29-1	TRBD1	few	TRBJ2-2	CSARDRVTTGELFF	TGCAGCGCCCGGGACAGGGTAACCACCGGGGAGCTGTTTTTT
14	TRBV19	.	.	TRBJ2-1	CASSIDLEDNEQFF	TGTGCCAGTAGTATAGATTTAGAGGATAATGAGCAGTTCTTC
13	TRBV30	.	.	TRBJ1-3	CAWNRAQGNTIYF	TGTGCCTGGAACAGGGCCCAAGGAAACACCATATATTTT
15	TRBV25-1	TRBD2	.	TRBJ2-7	CASSERGGPHNEQYF	TGTGCCAGCAGTGAGCGGGGGGGCCCACATAACGAGCAGTACTTC
16	TRBV1	.	.	TRBJ1-4	CTSSQLARVKNEKLFF	TGCACCAGCAGCCAACTCGCGAGGGTTAAGAATGAAAAACTGTTTTTT
16	TRBV7-9	.	.	TRBJ2-3	CASSFGGLSSTDTQYF	TGTGCCAGCAGCTTTGGCGGACTTTCTAGCACAGATACGCAGTATTTT
18	TRBV4-3	.	.	TRBJ2-7	CASSQGSPFGLIPYEQYF	TGCGCCAGCAGCCAAGGGTCCCCATTCGGTCTTATACCCTACGAGCAGTACTTC
14	TRBV28	TRBD2	few	TRBJ2-5	CASSLSGSQETQYF	TGTGCCAGCAGTCTTAGCGGGAGTCAGGAGACCCAGTACTTC
14	TRBV28	TRBD1	.	TRBJ2-5	CASSPGQGRETQYF	TGTGCCAGCAGTCCGGGACAGGGGCGAGAGACCCAGTACTTC
15	TRBV15	.	.	TRBJ2-3	CATSRAVFAADTQYF	TGTGCCACCAGCAGAGCGGTTTTCGCCGCCGATACGCAGTATTTT
20	TRBV10-3	TRBD2	.	TRBJ2-7	CAISTSPGLAGIKSSYEQYF	TGTGCCATCAGCACCTCTCCGGGACTAGCGGGGATAAAAAGCTCCTACGAGCAATACTTC
18	TRBV18	TRBD1	.	TRBJ1-2	CASSPPGLGAQGPYGYTF	TGTGCCAGCTCACCACCGGGGCTAGGCGCACAGGGGCCCTATGGCTACACCTTC
13	TRBV30	TRBD1	.	TRBJ2-7	CAWSEAGGYEQYF	TGTGCCTGGAGTGAGGCAGGGGGCTACGAGCAGTACTTC
11	TRBV7-9	.	.	TRBJ2-5	CASSYSETQYF	TGTGCCAGCAGCTACTCCGAGACCCAGTACTTC
16	TRBV11-2	.	.	TRBJ2-4	CASSSPDRLAKNIQYF	TGTGCCAGCAGCTCTCCGGACAGATTAGCCAAAAACATTCAGTACTTC
13	TRBV28	.	few	TRBJ2-2	CASSSRGPGELFF	TGTGCCAGCAGTTCCCGGGGTCCCGGGGAGCTGTTTTTT
15	TRBV7-2	.	few	TRBJ1-1	CASSLVVGPGTEAFF	TGTGCCAGCAGCTTAGTCGTGGGGCCCGGTACTGAAGCTTTCTTT
16	TRBV7-9	TRBD1	few	TRBJ2-5	CASSLREWGQGETQYF	TGTGCCAGCAGCCTGAGAGAGTGGGGACAGGGGGAGACCCAGTACTTC
17	TRBV9	TRBD1	.	TRBJ2-1	CASSVDPGQGSTVEQFF	TGTGCCAGCAGCGTAGACCCGGGACAGGGGTCGACTGTTGAGCAGTTCTTC
12	TRBV30	.	.	TRBJ2-1	CAWAGGPNEQFF	TGTGCCTGGGCCGGAGGGCCGAATGAGCAGTTCTTC
14	TRBV5-4	.	.	TRBJ2-1	CASSLRTHYNEQFF	TGTGCCAGCAGCTTGCGGACTCATTACAATGAGCAGTTCTTC
15	TRBV29-1	.	.	TRBJ2-7	CSVDSGSVSSYEQYF	TGCAGCGTTGATTCGGGTAGCGTTAGCTCCTACGAGCAGTACTTC
14	TRBV27	TRBD1	.	TRBJ2-3	CASTDRVRTDTQYF	TGTGCCAGCACGGACAGGGTGCGCACAGATACGCAGTATTTT
15	TRBV19	TRBD2	.	TRBJ2-3	CASSIPGRVGDTQYF	TGTGCCAGTAGTATCCCCGGGAGGGTTGGAGATACGCAGTATTTT
12	TRBV29-1	.	.	TRBJ1-5	CSVRQGNQPQHF	TGCAGCGTTAGACAGGGCAATCAGCCCCAGCATTTT
14	TRBV11-2	TRBD1	.	TRBJ2-7	CASSLEQGTYEQYF	TGTGCCAGCAGCTTAGAACAGGGGACCTACGAGCAGTACTTC
14	TRBV13	TRBD1	.	TRBJ2-5	CASSGDRRGETQYF	TGTGCCAGCAGCGGGGACAGACGAGGAGAGACCCAGTACTTC
16	TRBV5-5	TRBD1	once	TRBJ1-6	CASSWTGTGSNSPLHF	TGTGCCAGCAGCTGGACCGGGACAGGGTCGAATTCACCCCTCCACTTT
17	TRBV9	TRBD2	.	TRBJ2-1	CASSLPTSGPLWNEQFF	TGTGCCAGCAGCCTACCCACTAGCGGCCCCCTTTGGAATGAGCAGTTCTTC
14	TRBV30	TRBD1	.	TRBJ2-7	CATHGQGSSYEQYF	TGTGCCACTCATGGACAGGGGAGTTCCTACGAGCAGTACTTC
12	TRBV10-3	.	few	TRBJ2-7	CAISESRQAEYF	TGTGCCATCAGTGAGTCGCGCCAAGCGGAGTACTTC
14	TRBV11-1	.	once	TRBJ2-7	CASTEIRGIGEQYF	TGTGCCAGCACAGAAATACGGGGAATAGGCGAGCAGTACTTC
16	TRBV7-8	TRBD2	.	TRBJ2-1	CASSLGALAANREQFF	TGTGCCAGCAGCTTAGGGGCACTAGCGGCCAACCGGGAGCAGTTCTTC
15	TRBV6-1	.	.	TRBJ2-5	CASSEGNREWETQYF	TGTGCCAGCAGTGAAGGGAACAGGGAGTGGGAGACCCAGTACTTC